This entry lists 31 T cell receptor beta chains sequenced from one sample in a study of T cell repertoires in cytomegalovirus infection. These receptors have no known antigen. TCRdb re-called the reads through MiXCR, storing one row per CDR3 protein. Here the sample spans under 850,000 distinct CDR3 sequences, 33% being singletons. The material was cultured PBMCs, obtained from culture after CMV antigen stimulation. Receptors were obtained from a human donor in good health (CMV status not recorded). Some clones in this sample may be carry-over from other donors' samples.

The rearrangement uses TRBV2 and TRBJ2-2; no clear D. The V gene lost 7 bases and the J gene lost 0 bases, with 6 bases spanning the gap. CDR1 and CDR2 from the germline V gene are SNHLY and FYNNEI. The CDR3 runs to 13 residues. CDR3 DNA sequence: TGTGCCAGCAAGCGACCGAACACCGGGGAGCTGTTTTTT. As protein: CASKRPNTGELFF.

The V call is TRBV6-6, the J call TRBJ2-3, with D possibly matching TRBD1 (5 bases). The V gene lost 5 bases and the J gene lost 6 bases, with 12 bases spanning the gap. This CDR3 contains 13 residues. Germline V CDR1 and CDR2: MNHNY, SVGAGI (reference sequence). CDR3 DNA: TGTGCCAGCAGTATAGTCAGGGCGGATACGCAGTATTTT. Amino acids: CASSIVRADTQYF.

In its sample, this clonotype was seen a few times. The rearrangement joins TRBV4-2 to TRBJ1-1, with D unclear. This CDR3 spans 17 amino acids. Germline V gives CDR1 LGHNA, CDR2 YNFKEQ. With 4 bases removed from V and 5 bases from J, the gap between germline ends came to 23 bases. CDR3 nucleotide sequence: TGTGCCAGCAGCCTATCCCGAGGGTCCCCCATTGGGACTGAAGCTTTCTTT. The encoded protein is CASSLSRGSPIGTEAFF.

V and J are TRBV7-4 and TRBJ2-1; a weak D match, TRBD2 (7 bases). The V end lost 2 bases, the J end lost 8 bases, and 19 bases lay between the germline ends. The CDR3 contains 16 residues. CDR1 and CDR2 (germline): SGHVT, SQSDAQ. The CDR3 DNA is TGTGCCAGCAGCTTATGGGGTCGGGGGGCCGAGCATGAGCAGTTCTTC. Protein product: CASSLWGRGAEHEQFF.

In its sample, this clonotype was seen a few times. V is TRBV19 and J is TRBJ1-4; D is possibly TRBD1 (6 bases). Germline CDR1 and CDR2: LNHDA and SQIVND (reference sequence). V lost 4 bases to trimming and J lost 7 bases, with 28 bases between them. The CDR3 is 19 residues long. CDR3 sequence reads: CASSTQPPNSYRVGEKLFF. CDR3 in DNA: TGTGCCAGTAGTACCCAACCGCCAAACTCCTACAGGGTTGGTGAAAAACTGTTTTTT.

This clonotype was picked up a small number of times. The junction does not match germline at one end; this may be a read error. The chain has TRBV20-1 and TRBJ1-2; possibly TRBD1 for D (6 bases). CDR1 and CDR2 (germline): DFQATT, SNEGSKA (reference sequence). The CDR3 totals 12 residues. CDR3 bases: TGCAGTGCTAGCCGCCTACAGGGCGCTCTAAGCTTC. It specifies CSASRLQGALSF.

Ten or more counts support this clonotype. The CDR3 spells CASSFGGGSGNTIYF. CDR3 bases: TGTGCCAGCAGCTTCGGCGGAGGGTCAGGAAACACCATATATTTT. The chain is built from TRBV7-8 and TRBJ1-3; D uncertain. The germline gives CDR1 SGHVS, CDR2 FQNEAQ. The CDR3 extends over 15 amino acids. V shed 3 bases and J shed 4 bases, with 13 bases lying between them. The complete variable domain, with remaining parts taken from reference TRBV7-8 and TRBJ1-3, reads GAGVSQSPRYKVAKRGQDVALRCDPISGHVSLFWYQQALGQGPEFLTYFQNEAQLDKSGLPSDRFFAERPEGSVSTLKIQRTQQEDSAVYLCASSFGGGSGNTIYFGEGSWLTVV.

The chain joins TRBV7-9 to TRBJ2-1; the match to TRBD2 covers 7 bases. CDR1 and CDR2 from the germline V gene are SEHNR and FQNEAQ (reference sequence). J was trimmed by 15 bases and V by 3 bases; bases with no gene match: 11. This CDR3 has 13 amino acids. The CDR3 region is CASSFTSGDLGFF. The CDR3 DNA is TGTGCCAGCAGCTTTACGAGCGGGGACCTCGGGTTCTTC. The whole variable domain, filled in from reference TRBV7-9 and TRBJ2-1, reads DTGVSQNPRHKITKRGQNVTFRCDPISEHNRLYWYRQTLGQGPEFLTYFQNEAQLEKSRLLSDRFSAERPKGSFSTLEIQRTEQGDSAMYLCASSFTSGDLGFFGPGTRLTVL.

This clonotype was seen a few times. This sequence joins TRBV5-1 and TRBJ2-3; 7 bases line up with TRBD1. The germline V gene has CDR1 SGHRS and CDR2 YFSETQ. The CDR3 runs 16 residues. The V and J ends lost 4 bases and 4 bases, in that order; junction bases with no gene match: 12. The DNA for the CDR3 is TGCGCCAGCAGCGTAGGACAGGCGCAGTCAGCAGATACGCAGTATTTT. Its protein is CASSVGQAQSADTQYF.

This clonotype was observed at least ten times. The chain has TRBV7-2 and TRBJ2-3; 11 bases line up with TRBD2. CDR3 length: 15 residues. With V trimmed by 4 bases and J by 5 bases, 5 bases remained unmatched. The germline V gene encodes CDR1 SGHTA and CDR2 FQGNSA. This CDR3 is CASSSPSGGRDTQYF. The CDR3 nucleotides read TGTGCCAGCAGCTCTCCTAGCGGGGGGAGAGATACGCAGTATTTT. Together with reference TRBV7-2 and TRBJ2-3, the CDR3 gives the full variable domain: GAGVSQSPSNKVTEKGKDVELRCDPISGHTALYWYRQSLGQGLEFLIYFQGNSAPDKSGLPSDRFSAERTGGSVSTLTIQRTQQEDSAVYLCASSSPSGGRDTQYFGPGTRLTVL.

The chain links TRBV20-1 to TRBJ1-2, with D perhaps TRBD1 (6 bases). This CDR3 is built from 13 residues. The V gene's germline CDR1 is DFQATT and CDR2 SNEGSKA (reference sequence). The chain's CDR3 is CSQKRGVTYGYTF. In DNA form, the CDR3 reads TGCAGCCAGAAAAGGGGGGTGACGTACGGCTACACCTTC.

Ten or more counts support this clonotype. The rearrangement links TRBV7-2 to TRBJ1-6; no clear D gene. The CDR3 loop spans 15 amino acids. The V and J ends lost 5 bases and 3 bases respectively, with 11 bases between them. Germline V gene data show CDR1 as SGHTA and CDR2 as FQGNSA. CDR3 in DNA: TGTGCCAGCAGCGCCCGATTTGGCTATAATTCACCCCTCCACTTT. It yields the protein CASSARFGYNSPLHF.

The chain is built from TRBV12-3 or TRBV12-4 and TRBJ2-7; 9 positions match TRBD1. V dropped 5 bases and J dropped 11; count of bases not matched to a gene: 7. This CDR3 comprises 12 residues. CDR3 sequence (DNA): TGTGCCAGCAGTCTCGCGGGACAGGGAAAGTACTTC. Encoded protein: CASSLAGQGKYF.

The V gene is TRBV12-3 or TRBV12-4, the J gene TRBJ1-1, with 7 positions matching TRBD1. This CDR3 has 15 residues. V shed 3 bases and J 0 bases; nucleotides not matched to a gene: 4. The CDR3 DNA reads TGTGCCAGCAGTTTTTTTCAGGGGGTGAACACTGAAGCTTTCTTT. Its protein is CASSFFQGVNTEAFF.

The V call is TRBV6-6, the J call TRBJ1-5, with D possibly matching TRBD1 (6 bases). CDR3 length: 13 amino acids. Germline V gives CDR1 MNHNY, CDR2 SVGAGI (reference sequence). V was clipped by 4 bases and J by 7 bases, with 11 bases between them. CDR3: CASSFTGPQPQHF. CDR3 nucleotides: TGTGCCAGCAGTTTTACAGGGCCACAGCCCCAGCATTTT.

The gene calls are TRBV29-1 and TRBJ2-5; D is unresolved. Germline CDR1 reads SQVTM; CDR2 reads ANQGSEA. This CDR3 has 11 amino acids. V was clipped by 3 bases and J by 7 bases, with 9 bases between them. The CDR3 region is CSVDVALTQYF. For the CDR3, the DNA is TGCAGCGTTGACGTGGCCCTGACCCAGTACTTC.

This clonotype was observed at least ten times. This chain joins TRBV7-2 and TRBJ2-1; D tentatively reads TRBD1 or TRBD2 (5 bases each). Germline CDR1 is SGHTA and CDR2 is FQGNSA. The CDR3 loop spans 13 amino acids. V was clipped by 4 bases and J by 5 bases, with 9 bases between them. The CDR3 DNA sequence: TGTGCCAGCAGCTCAAGGGGAGACAATGAGCAGTTCTTC. Translation gives CASSSRGDNEQFF.

This rearrangement joins TRBV5-4 to TRBJ2-1, with 9 bases identical to TRBD1. The ends lost 4 bases at V and 8 bases at J; junction bases unmatched: 7. Per germline, CDR1 SGHNT and CDR2 YYREEE (reference sequence). The CDR3 extends over 14 amino acids. CDR3 in DNA: TGTGCCAGCAGCCCCAGGACAGGGGAGGATGAGCAGTTCTTC. Protein sequence: CASSPRTGEDEQFF.

This clonotype was observed a few times. The chain combines TRBV18 with TRBJ1-2; D is possibly TRBD1 (5 bases). The CDR3 is made up of 16 amino acids. Germline loops: CDR1 KGHSH, CDR2 LQKENI. The V end was cut by 2 bases, the J end by 3 bases, with 16 bases between. The CDR3 spells CASSPGAPTVHYGYTF. CDR3 bases: TGTGCCAGCTCACCAGGGGCCCCAACCGTACACTATGGCTACACCTTC. The entire variable domain, with the rest obtained from reference TRBV18 and TRBJ1-2, is as follows: NAGVMQNPRHLVRRRGQEARLRCSPMKGHSHVYWYRQLPEEGLKFMVYLQKENIIDESGMPKERFSAEFPKEGPSILRIQQVVRGDSAAYFCASSPGAPTVHYGYTFGSGTRLTVV.

The table lists this clonotype with many counts. The J gene is TRBJ2-5, the V gene TRBV6-2 or TRBV6-3; 11 nucleotides match TRBD2. Germline V lookup: CDR1 MNHEY, CDR2 SVGEGT. The CDR3 length is 13 residues. The V and J ends lost 7 bases and 4 bases, in that order; junction bases with no gene match: 2. The chain's CDR3 is CASTLAGGETQYF. The CDR3 coding sequence is TGTGCCAGCACCCTAGCGGGAGGAGAGACCCAGTACTTC.

The chain joins TRBV2 to TRBJ2-2, with 9 bases identical to TRBD2. The CDR3 runs to 16 residues. Germline V gene sequence: CDR1 SNHLY, CDR2 FYNNEI. Trimming removed 4 bases from V and 3 bases from J; junction bases left unmatched: 6. The CDR3 is CASSGDSGGYTGELFF. As DNA, the CDR3 is TGTGCCAGCAGTGGCGATAGCGGGGGCTACACCGGGGAGCTGTTTTTT.

The genes are TRBV9 and TRBJ2-3; D call uncertain. The V gene lost 3 bases and the J gene lost 0 bases, with 8 bases spanning the gap. Germline loops: CDR1 SGDLS, CDR2 YYNGEE. This CDR3 contains 14 residues. The CDR3: CASSATTSTDTQYF. The CDR3 DNA reads as TGTGCCAGCAGCGCCACTACAAGCACAGATACGCAGTATTTT.

This clonotype came up many times. The V gene is TRBV7-2, the J gene TRBJ1-5, with D maybe TRBD1 (6 bases). The germline V gene encodes CDR1 SGHTA and CDR2 FQGNSA. This CDR3 is built from 17 residues. Trimming took 5 bases from V and 0 from J, leaving 17 bases between them. Written as DNA, the CDR3 is TGTGCCAGCAGCCTCCGAGGAGGGGGGACTAGCAATCAGCCCCAGCATTTT. It yields the protein CASSLRGGGTSNQPQHF.

Only one count was recorded for this clonotype. The chain uses TRBV13 and TRBJ1-4; 7 nucleotides line up with TRBD1. CDR3 size: 14 residues. V was pared by 3 bases and J by 7 bases, with 5 bases of the junction left unmatched. CDR1 is PRHDT and CDR2 is FYEKMQ in the germline V gene (reference sequence). CDR3: CASSFGRGFEKLFF. CDR3 sequence (DNA): TGTGCCAGCAGCTTCGGCAGGGGGTTTGAAAAACTGTTTTTT.

This clonotype was recorded only once. This chain joins TRBV7-2 and TRBJ1-5; D is ambiguous. V was pared by 1 base and J by 9 bases, with 13 bases between. Looked up from germline, CDR1 is SGHTA and CDR2 is FQGNSA. The CDR3 totals 14 residues. The CDR3 sequence is CASSLGAGPLPQHF. The DNA of the CDR3 is TGTGCCAGCAGCTTAGGGGCCGGGCCGCTGCCCCAGCATTTT.

The gene calls are TRBV5-6 and TRBJ1-1, with D possibly matching TRBD1 (6 bases). V shed 6 bases and J shed 1 base, with 13 bases lying between them. CDR3 length: 14 amino acids. Germline V gene data show CDR1 as SGHDT and CDR2 as YYEEEE. The CDR3 DNA sequence: TGTGCCAGCAAGACAGGACTTAGGAACACTGAAGCTTTCTTT. This encodes CASKTGLRNTEAFF.

The rearrangement uses TRBV28 and TRBJ1-5; D remains ambiguous. The V and J ends lost 6 bases and 6 bases respectively, with 18 bases between them. The germline V gene encodes CDR1 MDHEN and CDR2 SYDVKM. The CDR3 covers 15 residues. CDR3: CASSPQPGSGQPQHF. The CDR3 DNA is TGTGCCAGCAGCCCGCAGCCAGGTAGCGGTCAGCCCCAGCATTTT.

V usage is TRBV28 and J usage is TRBJ2-3; D possibly corresponds to TRBD1 (5 bases). V dropped 3 bases and J dropped 0 bases, with 13 bases sitting between them. This CDR3 has 16 residues. Germline CDR1 and CDR2: MDHEN and SYDVKM. The CDR3 region has the DNA TGTGCCAGCAGTTTCTACAGGCGAAGTAGCACAGATACGCAGTATTTT. It encodes CASSFYRRSSTDTQYF.

This clonotype was seen a few times. This CDR3 reads CASSGTFGNLSGANVLTF. The CDR3 DNA sequence: TGTGCCAGCAGTGGGACGTTCGGGAATCTCTCTGGGGCCAACGTCCTGACTTTC. The V call is TRBV6-1, the J call TRBJ2-6; D possibly corresponds to TRBD2 (5 bases). Trimming pared 4 bases from V and 0 bases from J, leaving 16 bases between. The CDR3 contains 18 residues. The V gene's germline CDR1 is MNHNS and CDR2 SASEGT.

The gene calls are TRBV7-6 and TRBJ2-7, with D tentatively TRBD1 or TRBD2 (5 bases each). V was shortened by 7 bases and J by 3 bases, with 13 bases between the two germline ends. Germline V gene sequence: CDR1 SGHVS, CDR2 FNYEAQ. CDR3 length: 13 amino acids. The CDR3 is CASMMLGDYEQYF. CDR3 DNA: TGTGCCAGCATGATGTTGGGGGACTACGAGCAGTACTTC.

The rearrangement uses TRBV7-2 and TRBJ1-6; D remains ambiguous. The ends were cut back, 1 base at V and 4 bases at J, with 5 bases in the middle. Germline V gives CDR1 SGHTA, CDR2 FQGNSA. The CDR3 is 14 amino acids. The CDR3 DNA follows: TGTGCCAGCAGCTTAGTGATTTATAATTCACCCCTCCACTTT. This codes for CASSLVIYNSPLHF.